Below are 6 T cell receptor beta chains sequenced from a single sample in a study of identical twins. TCRdb called the 5' RACE reads again in MiXCR, with one record for every CDR3 protein. There are approximately 1.8 million distinct CDR3 sequences in the sample; around 33% occur only once, and roughly 0.3% lies in the top ten. The sample comprised cord blood. Receptors originate from a newborn girl in good health.

CDR3 loop: CSARGTNNYGYTF. Here the CDR3 DNA reads TGCAGTGCTAGAGGGACAAATAACTATGGCTACACCTTC. V is TRBV20-1 and J is TRBJ1-2; weak D call: TRBD1 (5 bases). Per germline, CDR1 DFQATT and CDR2 SNEGSKA (reference sequence). The CDR3 contains 13 residues. V dropped 1 base and J dropped 1 base, with 7 bases sitting between them.

The chain couples TRBV7-2 to TRBJ1-5; D call uncertain. The germline gives CDR1 SGHTA, CDR2 FQGNSA. V was pared by 0 bases and J by 3 bases, with 9 bases between. CDR3 length: 15 amino acids. The CDR3 sequence is CASSLARGDNQPQHF. For the CDR3, the DNA is TGTGCCAGCAGCTTAGCGCGAGGAGACAATCAGCCCCAGCATTTT.

This clonotype turned up a few times. This chain uses TRBV20-1 with TRBJ2-1; 11 positions agree with TRBD2. J was trimmed by 8 bases and V by 4 bases; bases with no gene match: 4. CDR3 size: 13 residues. Germline V gene lookup returns CDR1 DFQATT and CDR2 SNEGSKA (reference sequence). The CDR3 sequence is CSAKRLAGYEQFF. The CDR3 region has the DNA TGCAGTGCTAAGCGACTAGCGGGATATGAGCAGTTCTTC.

The V call is TRBV9, the J call TRBJ2-3, with 7 bases identical to TRBD1. Germline CDR1 is SGDLS and CDR2 is YYNGEE. V dropped 3 bases and J dropped 2; count of bases not matched to a gene: 9. The CDR3 extends over 16 amino acids. DNA of the CDR3: TGTGCCAGCAGCGCCCATACAGGGGCCACCACAGATACGCAGTATTTT. Its protein product is CASSAHTGATTDTQYF.

The V call is TRBV6-4, the J call TRBJ2-5; TRBD2 is a possible D gene (6 bases). In germline, CDR1 is MRHNA, CDR2 SNTAGT. This CDR3 has 12 amino acids. Trimming left V 8 bases short and J 11 bases short, with 18 bases between. CDR3 nucleotides: TGTGCCAGCGGACTATCCCTCAATGAGCAGTACTTC. Translating it yields CASGLSLNEQYF.

The chain uses TRBV5-6 and TRBJ1-5; D perhaps matches TRBD1 (6 bases). Per germline, CDR1 SGHDT and CDR2 YYEEEE. V was clipped by 3 bases and J by 0 bases, with 13 bases between them. The CDR3 has 16 residues. In DNA form, the CDR3 reads TGTGCCAGCAGCTCCTGGACAGTCTCTAGCAATCAGCCCCAGCATTTT. Protein: CASSSWTVSSNQPQHF.